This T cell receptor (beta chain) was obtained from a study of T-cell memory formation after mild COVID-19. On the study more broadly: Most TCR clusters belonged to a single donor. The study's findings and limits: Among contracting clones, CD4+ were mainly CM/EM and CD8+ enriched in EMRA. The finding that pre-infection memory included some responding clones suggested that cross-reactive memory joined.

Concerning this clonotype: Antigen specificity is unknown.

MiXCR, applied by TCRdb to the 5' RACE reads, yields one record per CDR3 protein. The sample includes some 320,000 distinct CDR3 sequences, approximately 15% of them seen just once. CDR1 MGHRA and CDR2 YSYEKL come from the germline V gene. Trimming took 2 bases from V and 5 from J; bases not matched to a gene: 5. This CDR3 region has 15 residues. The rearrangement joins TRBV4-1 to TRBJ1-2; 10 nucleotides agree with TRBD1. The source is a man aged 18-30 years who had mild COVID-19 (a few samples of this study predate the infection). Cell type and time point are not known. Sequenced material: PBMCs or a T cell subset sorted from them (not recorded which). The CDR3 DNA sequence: TGCGCCAGCAGCCAACGACAGGGGGCGGGATATGGCTACACCTTC. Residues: CASSQRQGAGYGYTF.